This T cell receptor (beta chain) was documented in a study of metastatic and nonmetastatic thyroid tumors. In the study overall: Across peripheral blood and tumor or nodule tissue samples taken from malignant and benign thyroid patients, the repertoires were compared with one another. Study-wide points: In blood and tumor, TCR beta diversity was reportedly significantly higher in malignant thyroid tumors than in benign nodules.

Per the authors' pipeline: A papillary thyroid cancer distant-metastasis classifier was built from CDR3 differences across clinicopathological groups. TCRdb re-processed the PCR reads through MiXCR. TCRdb's processing, not the authors' own work, is the source of the V and J calls. The table records around 40,000 clones, 17% of them present only once. At least ten counts were recorded for this clone. Antigen unknown. Among the patients, none had received any treatment before thyroid surgery. There are 18 residues in the CDR3. The V end lost 4 bases, the J end lost 0 bases, and 18 bases lay between the germline ends. Per the germline V gene, CDR1 is SGHAT and CDR2 is FQNNGV.

The clonotype originates from a male donor with papillary thyroid cancer or a benign thyroid nodule (not recorded which). Some clones in this sample may be carry-over from other donors' samples. Input material: blood. The chain links TRBV11-2 to TRBJ2-2, with a tentative D call TRBD2 (6 bases). The CDR3 DNA reads TGTGCCAGCAGCTATAAGGAGGGACGGCGCCCGAACACCGGGGAGCTGTTTTTT. It codes for CASSYKEGRRPNTGELFF.